This TCR beta chain was sequenced for a study of CD8 T cells in Susac syndrome. CD8+ and CD4+ blood T cells underwent TCR beta sequencing. TEMRA cells were FACS-enriched and CD8+ and CD4+ T cells negatively isolated. V was cut by 1 base and J by 7 bases, with 10 bases left in between. The CDR3 has 13 amino acids. Germline V gene sequence: CDR1 SGHDN, CDR2 FVKESK. A quantity of roughly 0.5 to 1 ug RNA underwent reverse transcription using random hexamers. TCR beta CDR3 was amplified by immunoSEQ covering 54 Vbeta and 13 Jbeta. MiXCR, run by TCRdb on the immunoSEQ multiplex PCR reads, gives a single entry per CDR3 protein. The sample lists some 260,000 distinct CDR3 sequences, 85% occurring once.

The chain joins TRBV14 to TRBJ1-2, with D possibly matching TRBD1 (5 bases). The TCR sequence derives from a human donor with multiple sclerosis. The specimen sequenced was CD8+ T cells from PBMCs. This chain's CDR3 is CASSQGWGGGYTF. In DNA form, the CDR3 reads TGTGCCAGCAGCCAAGGTTGGGGGGGTGGCTACACCTTC.